This TCR beta chain was profiled in a study of OX40 agonist ivuxolimab in advanced cancers. Background on the study: With ivuxolimab, an agonistic anti-OX40 (CD134) antibody, patients were treated. Findings and limits, study-wide: Near-lowest levels of clonal expansion characterized partial responders at 0.1-3.0 mg/kg.

Repertoires were generated with immunoSEQ multiplex PCR, while TCRdb's copy carries only in-frame clones and drops some. The table lists about 120,000 clones, around 89% of them singletons. V lost 1 base and J lost 12, with 10 bases in between. This CDR3 is 13 amino acids long. Looked up from germline, CDR1 is SGHTA and CDR2 is FQGTGA. This clone appeared a single time. Its specificity is unknown. At baseline, cycle 4 day 1, and cycle 7 day 1, blood was sampled. The chain combines TRBV7-3 with TRBJ1-6, with unresolved D. This receptor was identified in an adult with an advanced solid tumor such as melanoma, head and neck, liver or kidney cancer. The source material was CD4+ or CD8+ T cells sorted from blood, sampled in a trial of the OX40 agonist ivuxolimab. The CDR3 DNA sequence: TGTGCCAGCAGCTTAAATCCAGGTGGACCCCTCCACTTT. Its protein is CASSLNPGGPLHF. Complete variable domain (other parts from reference TRBV7-3 and TRBJ1-6): GAGVSQTPSNKVTEKGKYVELRCDPISGHTALYWYRQSLGQGPEFLIYFQGTGAADDSGLPNDRFFAVRPEGSVSTLKIQRTERGDSAVYLCASSLNPGGPLHFGNGTRLTVT.